The next 24 T cell receptor beta chains were all read from a single sample in a study of CD8+CD57+ T cells in acquired aplastic anemia. The TCR beta profiling, which covered VDJ combination and CDR3 sequence, was carried out using genomic DNA as the template. TCRdb called the reads again in MiXCR, with one record for every CDR3 protein. The sample carries just over 400,000 distinct CDR3 sequences, 65% to 80% recorded once. The sample was sorted CD4+, CD8+, or CD8+CD57+ T cells (not recorded which) from PBMCs. All receptors derive from a human donor in good health, serving as a control.

The chain combines TRBV7-3 with TRBJ2-2; D gene uncertain. CDR1 SGHTA and CDR2 FQGTGA come from the germline V gene. The CDR3 has 14 residues. Trimming removed 5 bases at V and 0 bases at J, with 7 bases between. CDR3 nucleotide sequence: TGTGCCAGCAGCCGATCGCCGAACACCGGGGAGCTGTTTTTT. As protein: CASSRSPNTGELFF.

This rearrangement joins TRBV20-1 to TRBJ1-4; D might be TRBD1 (5 bases). Trimming took off 5 bases at V and 6 bases at J, with 10 bases between the two ends. Germline V lookup: CDR1 DFQATT, CDR2 SNEGSKA (reference sequence). The CDR3 is made up of 12 amino acids. CDR3: CSAPRGDEKLFF. DNA of the CDR3: TGCAGTGCTCCAAGAGGGGATGAAAAACTGTTTTTT.

The rearrangement links TRBV6-7 to TRBJ2-5, with 9 positions matching TRBD1. TRBV6-7 carries the ORF label, with uncertain function. CDR3 length: 13 residues. The ends lost 6 bases at V and 5 bases at J; junction bases unmatched: 4. CDR3 in amino acids: CASRDRGGETQYF. CDR3 DNA sequence: TGTGCCAGCAGAGACAGGGGGGGCGAGACCCAGTACTTC.

The chain uses TRBV9 and TRBJ2-2, with D possibly TRBD2 on 6 matching bases. Deletions cut 0 bases from V and 3 bases from J, with 12 bases between. CDR1 is SGDLS, CDR2 YYNGEE, per germline. The CDR3 is made up of 16 amino acids. The CDR3 spells CASSVATRDHTGELFF. In nucleotides, the CDR3 is TGTGCCAGCAGCGTAGCTACGCGGGACCACACCGGGGAGCTGTTTTTT.

The chain couples TRBV12-3 or TRBV12-4 to TRBJ2-1; D is possibly TRBD1 (6 bases). The CDR3 is 13 residues long. V lost 3 bases and J 4 bases, leaving 7 bases between the germline ends. The CDR3 loop reads CASSFRGYNEQFF. The CDR3 nucleotides are TGTGCCAGCAGTTTCAGGGGATACAATGAGCAGTTCTTC.

Concerning this clonotype itself: The CDR3 does not end in the conserved phenylalanine or tryptophan, so this is likely a read error. The DNA is omitted, as the CDR3 cannot be located on it reliably, and the CDR3 follows TCRdb's listing. J is TRBJ2-7 and V is TRBV19; the tabulated D call, TRBD1, remains unverified against the DNA. The length of the CDR3 is 15 amino acids, counting both ends. CDR1 is LNHDA, CDR2 SQIVND, per germline (reference sequence). The CDR3 loop is CATSPGPEASSDSAP.

The table lists this clonotype with a count of one. The chain uses TRBV7-2 and TRBJ2-5; D possibly corresponds to TRBD2 (5 bases). V lost 1 base, J lost 5 bases, and 11 bases lay in between. Germline CDR1 SGHTA, CDR2 FQGNSA. The CDR3 is 14 amino acids. The CDR3 nucleotides are TGTGCCAGCAGCTTAGAACTAGAACGGGAGACCCAGTACTTC. Translated: CASSLELERETQYF.

This clonotype appeared a few times. J is TRBJ2-5 and V is TRBV7-9; D perhaps matches TRBD2 (6 bases). The CDR3 covers 16 residues. Germline loops: CDR1 SEHNR, CDR2 FQNEAQ (reference sequence). Trimming took off 5 bases at V and 4 bases at J, with 20 bases between the two ends. In DNA, the CDR3 is TGTGCCAGCAGCACGTGGGACGGAGGGGCTGGAGAGACCCAGTACTTC. It yields the protein CASSTWDGGAGETQYF.

This clonotype was seen at least ten times. The chain carries TRBV2 and TRBJ2-3; 7 positions match TRBD2. CDR1 and CDR2 (germline): SNHLY, FYNNEI. The V and J ends lost 2 bases and 8 bases, in that order; junction bases with no gene match: 4. This CDR3 comprises 13 residues. CDR3 region: CASSEIPGGTQYF. The CDR3 DNA sequence: TGTGCCAGCAGTGAAATACCGGGGGGTACGCAGTATTTT.

The chain carries TRBV7-3 and TRBJ2-3; 13 bases map to TRBD2. This CDR3 comprises 16 residues. Germline V gives CDR1 SGHTA, CDR2 FQGTGA. Trimming at V came to 5 bases and at J to 4 bases, leaving 6 bases not matched to a gene. CDR3: CASSELLAGGPDTQYF. The CDR3 coding sequence is TGTGCCAGCAGCGAACTACTAGCGGGAGGGCCAGATACGCAGTATTTT.

This clonotype was counted a few times. The junction and the germline gene differ at one end; a read error may be behind it. The chain combines TRBV3-1 with TRBJ1-2; 7 bases fit TRBD1. The CDR3 is 15 residues long. Looked up from germline, CDR1 is LGHDT and CDR2 is YNNKEL (reference sequence). The CDR3 sequence: CASSLRTGVGYGYAF. The DNA for the CDR3 is TGTGCCAGCAGCCTGCGAACAGGGGTCGGCTATGGCTACGCCTTC.

Comments on this clonotype: At one boundary the junction diverges from the germline segment, which might be a read error. The chain joins TRBV12-3 or TRBV12-4 to TRBJ2-3; TRBD2 aligns across 9 bases. This CDR3 has 16 amino acids. DNA of the CDR3: TGTGCTAGCAGTACCATTAGCGGGGGATACACAGATACGCAGTATTTT. This encodes CASSTISGGYTDTQYF.

The chain recombines TRBV9 with TRBJ2-5; 11 bases fit TRBD2. Germline CDR1 reads SGDLS; CDR2 reads YYNGEE. The CDR3 is made up of 16 amino acids. V lost 0 bases and J lost 4; bases outside the gene matches: 5. CDR3 coding DNA: TGTGCCAGCAGCGTAGATAGCGGGGGGGGAGGAGAGACCCAGTACTTC. Protein product: CASSVDSGGGGETQYF.

This clonotype came up many times. The chain couples TRBV11-2 to TRBJ2-7; TRBD1 agrees at 12 bases. Germline CDR1 reads SGHAT; CDR2 reads FQNNGV. With V trimmed by 5 bases and J by 7 bases, 3 bases remained unmatched. The CDR3 covers 13 residues. CDR3 bases: TGTGCCAGCAGCCGGGACAGGGGGCTTGAGCAGTACTTC. As protein: CASSRDRGLEQYF. The full variable domain, in which reference TRBV11-2 and TRBJ2-7 provide the parts outside the CDR3, is EAGVAQSPRYKIIEKRQSVAFWCNPISGHATLYWYQQILGQGPKLLIQFQNNGVVDDSQLPKDRFSAERLKGVDSTLKIQPAKLEDSAVYLCASSRDRGLEQYFGPGTRLTVT.

This clonotype has ten or more counts. The genes are TRBV7-2 and TRBJ1-4, with a weak D call TRBD1 (6 bases). Germline CDR1 is SGHTA and CDR2 is FQGNSA. This CDR3 contains 15 residues. V was clipped by 0 bases and J by 3 bases, with 8 bases between them. Written as DNA, the CDR3 is TGTGCCAGCAGCTTAGCGACAGGATCTAATGAAAAACTGTTTTTT. Encoded protein: CASSLATGSNEKLFF.

This clonotype was seen many times. V and J are TRBV6-5 and TRBJ1-2; the match to TRBD1 covers 7 bases. Germline values: CDR1 MNHEY, CDR2 SVGAGI. The CDR3 totals 14 residues. V trimming: 6 bases; J trimming: 7 bases; junction bases outside the gene matches: 11. The CDR3: CASSPDREVGGYTF. For the CDR3, the DNA is TGTGCCAGCAGCCCCGACAGGGAGGTGGGTGGCTACACCTTC.

This clonotype was seen more than once but under ten times. V gene TRBV10-3 combines with J gene TRBJ2-7; TRBD1 matches 8 bases. The length of the CDR3 is 14 residues. Trimming removed 6 bases from V and 0 bases from J; junction bases left unmatched: 4. Germline-derived CDR1 and CDR2 are ENHRY and SYGVKD. The CDR3 loop reads CAIRSGQGSYEQYF. CDR3 in DNA: TGTGCCATCAGATCCGGACAGGGCTCCTACGAGCAGTACTTC.

This clonotype was counted many times. The chain joins TRBV15 to TRBJ1-5, with D uncertain. V lost 1 base to trimming and J lost 4 bases, with 11 bases between them. Germline V gives CDR1 LNHNV, CDR2 YYDKDF (reference sequence). CDR3 length: 15 residues. This CDR3 is CATSRGPGSNQPQHF. For the CDR3, the DNA is TGTGCCACCAGCAGAGGTCCGGGTTCAAATCAGCCCCAGCATTTT. Full variable domain (outside the CDR3, taken from reference TRBV15 and TRBJ1-5): DAMVIQNPRYQVTQFGKPVTLSCSQTLNHNVMYWYQQKSSQAPKLLFHYYDKDFNNEADTPDNFQSRRPNTSFCFLDIRSPGLGDTAMYLCATSRGPGSNQPQHFGDGTRLSIL.

The rearrangement links TRBV11-3 to TRBJ2-1; D possibly corresponds to TRBD2 (5 bases). Germline V gives CDR1 SGHNT, CDR2 YENEEA. This CDR3 is built from 14 residues. The ends were cut back, 6 bases at V and 5 bases at J, with 14 bases in the middle. CDR3 protein: CASSFSTGDNEQFF. The CDR3 bases are TGTGCCAGCAGTTTTTCTACCGGGGACAATGAGCAGTTCTTC.

Regarding this clonotype: At one of its ends the junction is not consistent with the germline gene, which may arise from a read error. J is TRBJ2-3 and V is TRBV25-1, with D perhaps TRBD2 (6 bases). This CDR3 comprises 16 residues. Germline V gene sequence: CDR1 MGHDK, CDR2 SYGVNS. DNA for the CDR3: TGTGCCAGCAGTCCGCCTAGCGATGTGTTCACAGATACGCAGTTTTTT. Translated: CASSPPSDVFTDTQFF.

This chain connects TRBV20-1 to TRBJ2-5, with D tentatively TRBD1 (6 bases). The CDR3 length is 13 residues. V was cut by 5 bases and J by 9 bases, with 19 bases left in between. Germline CDR1 reads DFQATT; CDR2 reads SNEGSKA (reference sequence). The CDR3 is CSAQGNYRYSQYF. The CDR3 coding sequence is TGCAGTGCTCAGGGGAACTATCGCTACTCCCAGTACTTC.

In regard to this clonotype: Since no conserved phenylalanine or tryptophan closes the CDR3, a read error is the likely cause. It is unclear where the CDR3 begins or ends on the DNA, so no DNA is shown, and the CDR3 is as TCRdb lists it. V is TRBV7-6 and J is TRBJ2-3; no DNA check was done on the table's D call, TRBD1. CDR1 is SGHVS and CDR2 is FNYEAQ in the germline V gene. Both ends counted, the CDR3 spans 13 residues. CDR3 amino acids: CASSLGQGVHQPQ.

For this clonotype: The limits of the CDR3 on the DNA are not certain, so only TCRdb's listed CDR3 is given. The chain is built from TRBV7-6 and TRBJ1-2. CDR1 is SGHVS and CDR2 is FNYEAQ in the germline V gene. Including both end residues, the CDR3 is 14 amino acids long. The chain's CDR3 is CASSPRIGEQFFAF.

Concerning this clonotype itself: At one boundary the junction diverges from the germline segment, which might be a read error. The CDR3 protein is CASSPPRRGPTEDF. The CDR3 DNA reads as TGTGCCAGCAGCCCCCCGCGTAGAGGACCCACTGAAGATTTC. The chain uses TRBV7-2 and TRBJ2-7, with D unclear. Germline V gene lookup returns CDR1 SGHTA and CDR2 FQGNSA. The CDR3 spans 14 residues.